This is a list of T cell receptor beta chains from one sample in a study of blood T cell repertoires in COVID-19. The table came from immunoSEQ multiplex PCR; TCRdb's copy has only in-frame clones and leaves some out. The sample contains about 260,000 clones, 84% of which appear only once. Sequencing was performed on peripheral blood. All receptors come from a man aged 55 to 70 with acute or convalescent COVID-19. The CDR3 runs from the conserved cysteine through the conserved F or W. A D gene is named only where the DNA matches it firmly. Part of the rows lack a size; the others show once, few, many or a class for expanded clones.

j_call,v_call,clone_size,d_call,cdr3_aa,cdr3_nt
TRBJ2-3,TRBV7-6,NA,TRBD2,CASSGGTSTDTQYF,TGTGCGTCTAGCGGGGGGACTAGCACAGATACGCAGTATTTT
TRBJ2-5,TRBV5-1,few,TRBD1,CASSYGQGQETQYF,TGCGCCAGCAGCTACGGACAGGGCCAAGAGACCCAGTACTTC
TRBJ1-2,TRBV6-2/TRBV6-3,NA,TRBD1,CASSSGQGANYGYTF,TGTGCCAGCAGTTCCGGACAGGGAGCTAACTATGGCTACACCTTC
TRBJ2-2,TRBV7-3,NA,NA,CASSPGGRAGELFF,TGTGCCAGCAGCCCCGGGGGAAGGGCCGGGGAGCTGTTTTTT
TRBJ1-1,TRBV18,NA,NA,CASSPSRVVANTEAFF,TGTGCCAGCTCACCGAGCCGGGTCGTGGCGAACACTGAAGCTTTCTTT
TRBJ2-7,TRBV4-1,NA,TRBD2,CASSPSGTGTSYFEQYF,TGCGCCAGCAGCCCCTCGGGTACCGGGACTAGCTACTTCGAGCAGTACTTC
TRBJ1-2,TRBV7-2,NA,NA,CASSLSSGMNYGYTF,TGTGCCAGCAGCTTAAGCTCAGGGATGAACTATGGCTACACCTTC
TRBJ2-7,TRBV7-9,once,NA,CASSLPTYEQYF,TGTGCCAGCAGCTTACCAACCTACGAGCAGTACTTC
TRBJ2-7,TRBV23-1,NA,TRBD1,CASSQRVRDRGTYEQYF,TGCGCCAGCAGTCAAAGGGTCCGGGACAGGGGGACCTACGAGCAGTACTTC
TRBJ2-7,TRBV6-5,NA,TRBD1,CASSLAGTGPGYEQYF,TGTGCCAGCAGTTTGGCCGGGACAGGGCCTGGCTACGAGCAGTACTTC
TRBJ1-3,TRBV27,NA,NA,CASSPRRGGNTIYF,TGTGCCAGCAGCCCCCGCCGAGGAGGAAACACCATATATTTT
TRBJ2-5,TRBV28,NA,NA,CASSLPLGRRRGGEQGETQYF,TGTGCCAGCAGTTTACCATTAGGGAGAAGAAGGGGAGGTGAACAAGGAGAGACCCAGTACTTC
TRBJ2-3,TRBV10-3,NA,NA,CAIKLSSTDTQYF,TGTGCCATCAAGCTTTCTAGCACAGATACGCAGTATTTT
TRBJ2-7,TRBV5-6,NA,TRBD1,CASSVDGTGDYEQYF,TGTGCCAGCAGCGTAGATGGGACAGGAGACTACGAGCAGTACTTC
TRBJ1-1,TRBV29-1,NA,TRBD1,CSVAWGTGPYEAFF,TGCAGCGTTGCCTGGGGGACAGGCCCGTATGAAGCTTTCTTT
TRBJ2-1,TRBV9,NA,NA,CASSVQQGNNEQFF,TGTGCCAGCAGCGTCCAACAGGGAAACAATGAGCAGTTCTTC
TRBJ2-7,TRBV6-5,NA,TRBD2,CASFVAGGLLNEQYF,TGTGCCAGCTTCGTAGCGGGGGGGCTTCTGAACGAGCAGTACTTC
TRBJ2-1,TRBV11-2,NA,NA,CASSLAGSNYNEQFF,TGTGCCAGCAGCTTAGCTGGGAGCAACTACAATGAGCAGTTCTTC
TRBJ2-7,TRBV28,NA,TRBD1,CASRRTGNYEQYF,TGTGCCAGCAGAAGGACAGGGAACTACGAGCAGTACTTC
TRBJ2-7,TRBV27,NA,NA,CASSSRQVGSEQYF,TGTGCCAGCAGTTCGAGACAGGTAGGATCCGAGCAGTACTTC
TRBJ1-1,TRBV6-5,NA,NA,CASRPNRESTEAFF,TGTGCCAGCAGACCCAACAGGGAGAGCACTGAAGCTTTCTTT
TRBJ1-1,TRBV19,NA,NA,CASPSPGQGSDTEAFF,TGTGCCAGTCCTTCTCCGGGACAAGGGTCGGACACTGAAGCTTTCTTT
TRBJ2-3,TRBV9,NA,TRBD2,CASSGRTSGRVSDTQYF,TGTGCCAGCAGCGGCAGGACTAGCGGGAGAGTCTCAGATACGCAGTATTTT
TRBJ1-1,TRBV29-1,NA,NA,CSVKRDTEAFF,TGCAGCGTTAAGAGGGACACTGAAGCTTTCTTT
TRBJ2-2,TRBV10-2,once,NA,CAVTGKNTGELFF,TGCGCCGTCACAGGGAAGAACACCGGGGAGCTGTTTTTT
TRBJ2-3,TRBV19,few,NA,CASKPGQITDTQYF,TGTGCCAGTAAACCCGGACAGATCACAGATACGCAGTATTTT
TRBJ2-3,TRBV19,few,TRBD2,CASRKTHGGSNTQYF,TGTGCCAGTAGGAAAACTCACGGGGGGTCGAATACGCAGTATTTT
TRBJ2-2,TRBV27,NA,NA,CASSSGNTGELFF,TGTGCCAGCAGTTCAGGCAACACCGGGGAGCTGTTTTTT
TRBJ2-5,TRBV19,NA,TRBD1,CASSISGTGGETQYF,TGTGCCAGTAGTATATCCGGGACAGGGGGAGAGACCCAGTACTTC
TRBJ2-7,TRBV19,NA,NA,CASSLFLGSYEQYF,TGTGCCAGTAGTCTTTTCCTCGGGAGCTACGAGCAGTACTTC
TRBJ2-2,TRBV5-4,once,TRBD1,CASSELGGQGVSGELFF,TGTGCCAGCAGTGAACTCGGGGGACAGGGAGTATCCGGGGAGCTGTTTTTT
TRBJ1-1,TRBV6-5,NA,TRBD1,CASRTTGGTEAFF,TGTGCCAGCAGAACGACAGGGGGCACTGAAGCTTTCTTT
TRBJ2-1,TRBV27,NA,TRBD2,CASSPGDYYREQFF,TGTGCCAGCAGTCCCGGGGACTACTACCGAGAGCAGTTCTTC
TRBJ2-5,TRBV24-1,NA,NA,CATSDGGKETQYF,TGTGCCACCAGTGATGGAGGAAAAGAGACCCAGTACTTC
TRBJ2-1,TRBV9,once,NA,CASSVDYRSYNEQFF,TGTGCCAGCAGCGTAGACTACAGGTCCTACAATGAGCAGTTCTTC
TRBJ2-1,TRBV2,NA,TRBD2,CASSEYSGKSYNEQFF,TGTGCCAGCAGTGAGTATAGCGGGAAGTCCTACAATGAGCAGTTCTTC
TRBJ2-3,TRBV5-1,few,TRBD2,CASSLATSAGTQYF,TGCGCCAGCAGCTTGGCCACCTCAGCGGGGACGCAGTATTTT
TRBJ2-1,TRBV5-6,NA,TRBD2,CASSSTSGANVRNEQFF,TGTGCCAGCAGCTCGACTAGCGGAGCGAATGTACGGAATGAGCAGTTCTTC
TRBJ1-2,TRBV27,NA,TRBD1,CASSAGQGYGYTF,TGTGCCAGCAGTGCGGGACAGGGATATGGCTACACCTTC
TRBJ2-7,TRBV6-5,few,NA,CASSTVGQYF,TGTGCCAGCAGCACCGTCGGGCAGTACTTC
TRBJ2-2,TRBV6-5,few,TRBD2,CASSSPLADNTGELFF,TGTGCCAGCAGTTCCCCCCTAGCGGACAATACCGGGGAGCTGTTTTTT
TRBJ1-5,TRBV6-5,NA,TRBD1,CASRTGRGPWGPQHF,TGTGCCAGCAGGACGGGCAGGGGGCCCTGGGGGCCCCAGCATTTT
TRBJ1-5,TRBV19,once,TRBD1,CASSAQIKQGRGGQPQHF,TGTGCCAGTAGTGCACAAATTAAACAGGGGCGGGGGGGTCAGCCCCAGCATTTT
TRBJ2-1,TRBV5-1,NA,NA,CASSSGMTYNEQFF,TGCGCCAGCAGTAGCGGAATGACTTACAATGAGCAGTTCTTC
TRBJ2-5,TRBV27,NA,NA,CASSSVTQETQYF,TGTGCCAGCAGTTCCGTAACACAAGAGACCCAGTACTTC
TRBJ2-7,TRBV4-1,once,NA,CASSPRFSGQEPLYF,TGCGCCAGCAGCCCCCGATTTAGCGGACAGGAGCCTTTGTACTTC
TRBJ2-1,TRBV18,few,NA,CASYRDYNEQFF,TGTGCCAGCTACCGAGATTACAATGAGCAGTTCTTC
TRBJ2-1,TRBV9,NA,NA,CASSSSRWDEQFF,TGTGCCAGCAGCTCTTCCAGGTGGGATGAGCAGTTCTTC
TRBJ1-4,TRBV9,NA,NA,CASSEGDYNEKLFF,TGTGCCAGCAGCGAGGGGGACTATAATGAAAAACTGTTTTTT
TRBJ1-6,TRBV5-8,few,NA,CASSYGTSNSPLHF,TGTGCCAGCAGCTATGGGACATCCAATTCACCCCTCCACTTT
TRBJ1-5,TRBV5-1,NA,NA,CASSLGQFNQPQHF,TGCGCCAGCAGCTTGGGGCAGTTCAACCAGCCCCAGCATTTT
TRBJ2-3,TRBV28,NA,TRBD2,CASSSSSSGRAGVYF,TGTGCCAGCAGTTCCTCTTCTAGCGGGAGGGCCGGGGTGTATTTT
TRBJ1-6,TRBV9,NA,NA,CASSAHGADNNSPLHF,TGTGCCAGCAGTGCCCACGGCGCGGACAATAATTCACCCCTCCACTTT
TRBJ2-7,TRBV28,NA,TRBD1,CASSSSGQGRDYEQYF,TGTGCCAGCAGTAGCTCAGGACAGGGGCGAGACTACGAGCAGTACTTC
TRBJ2-7,TRBV19,NA,TRBD1,CASSKPDRAYEQYF,TGTGCCAGTAGTAAGCCTGACAGGGCTTACGAGCAGTACTTC
TRBJ2-2,TRBV5-1,NA,TRBD2,CASSFLLLAGKNTGELFF,TGCGCCAGCAGCTTCCTCTTACTAGCGGGGAAGAACACCGGGGAGCTGTTTTTT
TRBJ2-7,TRBV15,NA,NA,CATSSPSGFPWEQYF,TGTGCCACCAGCAGTCCGTCAGGGTTTCCTTGGGAGCAGTACTTC